Listed here are 15 T cell receptor beta chains from one sample, sequenced in a study of CD8+CD57+ T cells in acquired aplastic anemia. The template used for profiling TCR beta VDJ and CDR3 was genomic DNA. TCRdb independently ran MiXCR on the reads; one entry per CDR3 protein. The profile shows 150,000 to 200,000 distinct CDR3 sequences, just under 65% of them singletons. The sample taken for sequencing was sorted CD4+, CD8+, or CD8+CD57+ T cells (not recorded which) from PBMCs. These receptors were collected from a human donor in good health.

The CDR3: CSARPASPSYEQYF. The CDR3 coding sequence is TGCAGTGCTAGGCCCGCTTCTCCCTCCTACGAGCAGTACTTC. This chain links TRBV20-1 with TRBJ2-7; no firm D call. CDR1 and CDR2 (germline): DFQATT, SNEGSKA (reference sequence). The CDR3 is 14 residues long. Trimming took 3 bases from V and 0 from J, leaving 12 bases between them.

This clonotype was observed a handful of times. The rearrangement uses TRBV5-1 and TRBJ2-3; possibly TRBD1 for D (6 bases). Germline CDR1 reads SGHRS; CDR2 reads YFSETQ. Trimming pared 1 base from V and 5 bases from J, leaving 8 bases between. CDR3 length: 13 amino acids. The DNA of the CDR3 is TGCGCCAGCAGCTTGCCAGGGGAAGATACGCAGTATTTT. It is translated as CASSLPGEDTQYF.

The rearrangement uses TRBV20-1 and TRBJ2-1, with D possibly being TRBD2 (6 bases). The CDR3 has 14 amino acids. Trimming removed 3 bases at V and 7 bases at J, with 16 bases between. Germline V lookup: CDR1 DFQATT, CDR2 SNEGSKA (reference sequence). This chain's CDR3 is CSASSSSAGNEQFF. CDR3 bases: TGCAGTGCTAGTTCTTCTTCGGCGGGGAATGAGCAGTTCTTC.

In DNA form, the CDR3 reads TGTGCCAGCAGCCCCTGGACTCTAGCGGGGGGGGAGGAGCAGTTCTTC. It encodes CASSPWTLAGGEEQFF. This rearrangement joins TRBV7-8 to TRBJ2-1; 12 nucleotides agree with TRBD2. This CDR3 has 16 residues. V shed 5 bases and J 10 bases; nucleotides not matched to a gene: 12. Germline CDR1 SGHVS, CDR2 FQNEAQ.

The V call is TRBV7-9, the J call TRBJ1-2; 9 nucleotides match TRBD1. The CDR3 loop spans 16 amino acids. Germline CDR1 and CDR2: SEHNR and FQNEAQ (reference sequence). V was pared by 3 bases and J by 7 bases, with 12 bases of the junction left unmatched. CDR3 in amino acids: CASSFLGGTGSFGYTF. The CDR3, as DNA: TGTGCCAGCAGCTTTTTAGGCGGGACAGGGAGTTTTGGCTACACCTTC.

This clonotype was seen more than once but under ten times. This sequence joins TRBV7-9 and TRBJ2-2; TRBD1 is a possible D gene (6 bases). V dropped 5 bases and J dropped 3 bases, with 16 bases sitting between them. The CDR3 loop spans 16 amino acids. The germline CDR1 and CDR2 sequences are SEHNR and FQNEAQ (reference sequence). The CDR3 sequence is CASSRDRLRDTGELFF. The CDR3 region has the DNA TGTGCCAGCAGCCGTGACAGGTTGAGGGACACCGGGGAGCTGTTTTTT.

This clonotype has at least ten counts. CDR3 residues: CASSLQGAHGYTF. In nucleotides, the CDR3 is TGTGCCAGCAGCCTACAGGGGGCGCATGGCTACACCTTC. The rearrangement links TRBV6-1 to TRBJ1-2; 9 bases agree with TRBD1. The length of the CDR3 is 13 residues. J was trimmed by 6 bases and V by 6 bases; bases with no gene match: 5. Germline lookup yields CDR1 MNHNS and CDR2 SASEGT.

With regard to this clonotype: A junction end diverges from the germline sequence, so it may reflect a read error. The J gene is TRBJ2-3, the V gene TRBV24-1; TRBD2 matches 12 bases. The CDR3 contains 18 residues. Germline V gene sequence: CDR1 KGHDR, CDR2 SFDVKD. The DNA for the CDR3 is TGTGCCACCAGTGATTCTAGCGGGAGGGCCGGGAGTACAGGTACGCAGTATTTT. As protein: CATSDSSGRAGSTGTQYF.

The V call is TRBV15, the J call TRBJ1-5, with D uncertain. The CDR3 consists of 17 residues. Germline V gene lookup returns CDR1 LNHNV and CDR2 YYDKDF (reference sequence). V was shortened by 0 bases and J by 0 bases, with 12 bases between the two germline ends. CDR3: CATSRDRSAYSNQPQHF. The DNA for the CDR3 is TGTGCCACCAGCAGAGATCGATCGGCTTATAGCAATCAGCCCCAGCATTTT.

The chain is built from TRBV10-1 and TRBJ2-3; D not certain. CDR3 length: 13 amino acids. Trimming left V 3 bases short and J 0 bases short, with 4 bases between. Germline CDR1 and CDR2: WNHNN and SYGVQD (reference sequence). CDR3 coding DNA: TGCGCCAGCAGTGACAGGAGCACAGATACGCAGTATTTT. Translation gives CASSDRSTDTQYF.

The DNA for the CDR3 is TGTGCCAGTAGAACCGGGACAGGGAATTCACCCCTCCACTTT. Amino acids: CASRTGTGNSPLHF. The genes are TRBV19 and TRBJ1-6; 9 bases fit TRBD1. Germline CDR1 and CDR2: LNHDA and SQIVND (reference sequence). After removal of 6 bases from V and 7 bases from J, the junction contained 4 bases not matched to a gene. CDR3 length: 14 residues.

This clonotype was detected ten times or more. The gene calls are TRBV4-1 and TRBJ2-7; possibly TRBD1 for D (6 bases). The ends were cut back, 4 bases at V and 0 bases at J, with 19 bases in the middle. This CDR3 is 17 amino acids long. The germline V gene has CDR1 MGHRA and CDR2 YSYEKL. CDR3 sequence: CASSPYSTGTSSYEQYF. As DNA, the CDR3 is TGCGCCAGCAGCCCGTATTCGACAGGTACGAGCTCCTACGAGCAGTACTTC.

V and J are TRBV5-1 and TRBJ1-2; 10 positions match TRBD1. The CDR3 consists of 16 residues. Trimming removed 3 bases from V and 1 base from J; junction bases left unmatched: 6. The germline CDR1 and CDR2 sequences are SGHRS and YFSETQ. The CDR3 protein is CASSSTGGVGNYGYTF. In nucleotides, the CDR3 is TGCGCCAGCAGCTCGACAGGGGGCGTTGGTAACTATGGCTACACCTTC.

This clonotype was found once. A much larger clone differs by one base, so this may be a read error. V usage is TRBV11-2 and J usage is TRBJ1-5; D not resolved. V was clipped by 2 bases and J by 6 bases, with 11 bases between them. The CDR3 has 14 amino acids. Germline assignment: CDR1 SGHAT and CDR2 FQNNGV. CDR3 in DNA: TGTGCCAGCAGCTTATATGCTGTCAGTCAGCCCCAGCATTTT. As protein: CASSLYAVSQPQHF.

The rearrangement links TRBV7-3 to TRBJ2-3; TRBD2 might be the D (5 bases). Between the trimmed V and J ends, which lost 5 bases and 1 base, there was a span of 10 bases. This CDR3 is 14 amino acids long. The germline gives CDR1 SGHTA, CDR2 FQGTGA. The DNA of the CDR3 is TGTGCCAGCAGCCCAGCCGGGGGCACAGATACGCAGTATTTT. Translated: CASSPAGGTDTQYF.